A selection of T cell receptor beta chains follows, all from one sample in a study of metastatic and nonmetastatic thyroid tumors. MiXCR reprocessed the PCR reads for TCRdb. The sample comprises tens of thousands of clones, about 24% of which are singletons, and 5.5% to 8% rests with the top ten. Sequenced: tumor tissue. These TCRs come from a female donor with papillary thyroid cancer or a benign thyroid nodule (not recorded which). Some clones in this sample may be carry-over from other donors' samples. The CDR3 runs from the conserved cysteine through the conserved F or W. A D gene is named only where the DNA matches it firmly. Clone size is given for some rows only: seen once, a few or many times, or a class if the clone is expanded.

d_call	v_call	j_call	clone_size	cdr3_aa	cdr3_nt
TRBD1	TRBV6-6	TRBJ1-4	many	CASSYHRGWDEKLFF	TGTGCCAGCAGTTACCACAGGGGGTGGGATGAAAAACTGTTTTTT
TRBD1	TRBV24-1	TRBJ2-3	NA	CATSVGQATYTQYF	TGTGCCACCAGTGTTGGACAGGCGACATATACGCAGTATTTT
NA	TRBV20-1	TRBJ2-7	NA	CSAVGTTSYEQYF	TGCAGTGCGGTGGGGACAACCTCCTACGAGCAGTACTTC
NA	TRBV28	TRBJ1-1	few	CASSSSGDTEALF	TGTGCCAGCAGTTCCTCAGGGGACACTGAAGCTCTCTTT
TRBD2	TRBV28	TRBJ2-5	medium-sized	CASLGGGEAQETQYF	TGTGCCAGCCTCGGGGGGGGGGAAGCCCAAGAGACCCAGTACTTC
TRBD1	TRBV6-1	TRBJ1-4	many	CASSDSVQGTNEKLFF	TGTGCCAGCAGTGATAGTGTACAGGGGACGAATGAAAAACTGTTTTTT
TRBD1	TRBV28	TRBJ2-2	NA	CASSLWDRCDTGDLFF	TGTGCCAGCAGTTTATGGGACAGGTGTGACACCGGTGATCTGTTTTTT
NA	TRBV19	TRBJ1-5	NA	CASSARTGKTQHF	TGTGCCAGTAGTGCTAGGACGGGGAAGACCCAGCATTTT
NA	TRBV7-2	TRBJ2-7	NA	CASRKGLASYEQYF	TGTGCCAGCAGAAAGGGGCTAGCATCCTACGAGCAGTACTTC
NA	TRBV5-1	TRBJ1-2	once	CASRTDLHTGYTF	TGCGCCAGCAGGACGGACCTACACACAGGCTACACCTTC
NA	TRBV11-2	TRBJ2-3	NA	CASSGGATDTQYF	TGTGCCAGCAGCGGGGGAGCCACAGATACGCAGTATTTT
NA	TRBV6-5	TRBJ2-1	medium-sized	CASSYSDGEQFF	TGTGCCAGCAGTTACTCGGATGGAGAGCAGTTCTTC
NA	TRBV5-5	TRBJ2-2	NA	CASSHPFGELFF	TGTGCCAGCAGCCACCCCTTCGGGGAGCTGTTTTTT
NA	TRBV6-1	TRBJ2-7	NA	CESSLSGYEQYF	TGTGAAAGCAGTCTGTCGGGTTACGAGCAGTACTTC
NA	TRBV7-8	TRBJ2-1	NA	CASRGELSLYNEQFF	TGTGCCAGCCGAGGGGAGCTGAGTCTCTACAATGAGCAGTTCTTC
TRBD1	TRBV11-3	TRBJ2-3	NA	CASSPGTGATDTQYF	TGTGCCAGCAGCCCTGGGACAGGGGCCACAGATACGCAGTATTTT
NA	TRBV7-2	TRBJ2-7	NA	CASRPSLGSYEQYF	TGTGCCAGCAGACCTTCCTTAGGGAGTTACGAGCAGTACTTC
TRBD1	TRBV9	TRBJ2-2	many	CASRADRVTGELFF	TGTGCCAGCAGGGCCGACAGGGTCACCGGGGAGCTGTTTTTT
NA	TRBV19	TRBJ2-6	many	CASSIHSGANVLTF	TGTGCCAGTAGTATCCACTCTGGGGCCAACGTCCTGACTTTC
NA	TRBV6-4	TRBJ2-3	few	CASSDSEDTDTQYF	TGTGCCAGCAGTGACTCGGAGGACACAGATACGCAGTATTTT
NA	TRBV7-9	TRBJ2-3	NA	CATAPRGPDTHYF	TGTGCCACGGCACCCAGGGGTCCAGATACGCATTATTTT
NA	TRBV28	TRBJ2-1	few	CVSSPPGVVVGYEQFF	TGTGTCAGCAGCCCGCCTGGGGTAGTAGTGGGGTATGAGCAGTTCTTC
TRBD2	TRBV24-1	TRBJ2-2	many	CATSDSTSGANTGELFF	TGTGCCACCAGTGATTCGACTAGCGGGGCGAACACCGGGGAGCTGTTTTTT
NA	TRBV20-1	TRBJ2-6	once	CSARISGANVLTF	TGCAGTGCTCGTATCTCTGGGGCCAACGTCCTGACTTTC
TRBD2	TRBV2	TRBJ2-1	NA	CASGTSGRGPAFF	TGTGCCAGCGGGACTAGCGGGAGAGGCCCAGCGTTCTTC
TRBD2	TRBV24-1	TRBJ2-2	few	CATSGSGRVNTGELFF	TGTGCCACCAGTGGTAGCGGGAGAGTAAACACCGGGGAGCTGTTTTTT
NA	TRBV6-1	TRBJ1-3	few	CASSEGGADTIYF	TGTGCCAGCAGTGAAGGGGGCGCGGACACCATATATTTT
TRBD1	TRBV20-1	TRBJ2-5	NA	CSAGTGLQENQYF	TGCAGTGCCGGGACAGGACTCCAAGAGAACCAGTACTTC
NA	TRBV2	TRBJ1-2	NA	CASSLTPKCYVYTF	TGTGCCAGCAGCCTGACTCCTAAGTGTTATGTCTACACCTTC
TRBD1	TRBV5-1	TRBJ2-7	few	CASSSGQGLDEQYF	TGCGCCAGCAGCTCGGGACAGGGATTAGACGAGCAGTACTTC
NA	TRBV15	TRBJ2-5	few	CATSRDAETQYF	TGTGCCACCAGCAGAGATGCGGAGACCCAGTACTTC
NA	TRBV4-3	TRBJ2-5	many	CASSQSAVGQRPEETQYF	TGCGCCAGCAGCCAAAGCGCTGTCGGACAGCGGCCCGAAGAGACCCAGTACTTC
NA	TRBV6-2/TRBV6-3	TRBJ2-2	NA	CASIYSAGIFLGELFF	TGTGCCAGCATTTACTCTGCGGGGATTTTTCTCGGGGAGCTTTTTTTT
NA	TRBV6-1	TRBJ1-5	few	CASRSGWDSNQPQHF	TGTGCCAGCAGGAGTGGGTGGGATAGCAATCAGCCCCAGCATTTT
NA	TRBV28	TRBJ2-5	many	CASRSPNKTQYF	TGTGCCAGCAGAAGCCCCAACAAGACCCAGTACTTC
TRBD2	TRBV28	TRBJ2-1	medium-sized	CASSLAPGGNNEQFF	TGTGCCAGCAGTTTAGCCCCGGGAGGCAACAATGAGCAGTTCTTC
TRBD1	TRBV18	TRBJ1-2	many	CASSPSGGQGTKGYGYTF	TGTGCCAGCTCACCAAGTGGGGGACAGGGAACGAAGGGCTATGGCTACACCTTC
NA	TRBV3-1	TRBJ2-7	many	CASSEHQVYEQYF	TGTGCCAGCAGCGAGCACCAGGTCTACGAGCAGTACTTC
TRBD1	TRBV24-1	TRBJ2-5	NA	CATSGQISGTVQEIQYF	TGTGCCACCAGTGGGCAAATCTCAGGGACAGTCCAAGAGATCCAGTACTTC